The clone carrying this T cell receptor beta chain has ten or more counts. Its specificity is not known. CDR1 MNHEY and CDR2 SMNVEV come from the germline V gene (reference sequence). CDR3 length equals 14 residues. V lost 2 bases, J lost 2 bases, and 9 bases lay in between. The data originate from a study of T cell repertoires in cytomegalovirus infection. About the research overall: Public TCR beta signatures were indicative of both CMV infection and a matching HLA type. Study-wide points: Dominating the ex vivo response were HLA-C-restricted CMV-specific TCR beta clonotypes.

One entry per CDR3 protein, called by TCRdb with MiXCR from the reads. This table has about 110,000 distinct CDR3 sequences, 25% to 35% appearing once. The chain carries TRBV27 and TRBJ1-1; tentatively, D is TRBD1 (6 bases). This specimen was CD8+ T cells from cultured PBMCs, taken from culture after CMV antigen stimulation. The TCR comes from a human donor in good health (CMV status not recorded). Some clones in this sample may be carry-over from other donors' samples. The DNA of the CDR3 is TGTGCCAGCAGTTTAGGAGGGGGAAACACTGAAGCTTTCTTT. The encoded protein is CASSLGGGNTEAFF.